The rows below give T cell receptor beta chains drawn from one sample of a study of shared clonotypes between healthy human individuals. The assay was immunoSEQ multiplex PCR, and TCRdb's table has in-frame clones only and misses some. The data contain a few million clones, just over 90% of them singletons. The sequencing input was naive CD4+ T cells sorted from blood. These receptors all stem from a man younger than 35 in good health. The CDR3 runs from the conserved cysteine through the conserved F or W. The D gene is left open where the match is weak. Part of the rows lack a size; the others show once, few, many or a class for expanded clones.

j_call: TRBJ2-3; v_call: TRBV5-1; clone_size: .; d_call: .; cdr3_aa: CASSLGSTTDTQYF; cdr3_nt: TGCGCCAGCAGCCTCGGCAGTACCACAGATACGCAGTATTTT
j_call: TRBJ2-1; v_call: TRBV19; clone_size: .; d_call: .; cdr3_aa: CASNGWGLDNQQFF; cdr3_nt: TGTGCCAGTAACGGGTGGGGATTGGACAATCAGCAGTTCTTC
j_call: TRBJ2-4; v_call: TRBV7-2; clone_size: .; d_call: TRBD1; cdr3_aa: CASSLRDREFRAKNIQYF; cdr3_nt: TGTGCCAGCAGCTTAAGGGACAGGGAGTTCCGAGCCAAAAACATTCAGTACTTC
j_call: TRBJ2-5; v_call: TRBV5-4; clone_size: .; d_call: TRBD2; cdr3_aa: CASSMVGEGDETQYF; cdr3_nt: TGTGCCAGCAGTATGGTAGGGGAGGGCGATGAGACCCAGTACTTC
j_call: TRBJ1-1; v_call: TRBV25-1; clone_size: .; d_call: .; cdr3_aa: CASSGQPMNTEAFF; cdr3_nt: TGTGCCAGCAGTGGACAGCCAATGAACACTGAAGCTTTCTTT
j_call: TRBJ1-4; v_call: TRBV6-6; clone_size: .; d_call: .; cdr3_aa: CASSSYATNEKLFF; cdr3_nt: TGTGCCAGCAGTTCCTATGCAACTAATGAAAAACTGTTTTTT
j_call: TRBJ2-7; v_call: TRBV18; clone_size: .; d_call: TRBD2; cdr3_aa: CASSLSGTSGYEQYF; cdr3_nt: TGTGCCAGCTCACTATCCGGGACTAGCGGCTACGAGCAGTACTTC
j_call: TRBJ2-2; v_call: TRBV10-2; clone_size: .; d_call: .; cdr3_aa: CASRDFRQPNTGELFF; cdr3_nt: TGCGCCAGCAGGGACTTTCGGCAGCCGAACACCGGGGAGCTGTTTTTT
j_call: TRBJ2-3; v_call: TRBV6-5; clone_size: .; d_call: .; cdr3_aa: CATARADTQYF; cdr3_nt: TGTGCCACCGCCAGGGCGGATACGCAGTATTTT
j_call: TRBJ1-2; v_call: TRBV25-1; clone_size: .; d_call: .; cdr3_aa: CASRRGGAQGYTF; cdr3_nt: TGTGCCAGCCGGCGTGGGGGGGCGCAGGGCTACACCTTC
j_call: TRBJ2-7; v_call: TRBV5-1; clone_size: .; d_call: .; cdr3_aa: CASSYLGDRAYEQYF; cdr3_nt: TGCGCCAGCAGCTATTTAGGCGACAGAGCCTACGAGCAGTACTTC
j_call: TRBJ2-5; v_call: TRBV28; clone_size: .; d_call: TRBD1; cdr3_aa: CASNRDRRQETQYF; cdr3_nt: TGTGCCAGCAACCGGGACAGGCGACAAGAGACCCAGTACTTC
j_call: TRBJ2-2; v_call: TRBV5-1; clone_size: .; d_call: .; cdr3_aa: CASSLNSASTGELFF; cdr3_nt: TGCGCCAGCAGCTTAAATTCCGCCAGCACCGGGGAGCTGTTTTTT
j_call: TRBJ2-1; v_call: TRBV13; clone_size: .; d_call: .; cdr3_aa: CASSLLEYNEQFF; cdr3_nt: TGTGCCAGCAGCTTGCTAGAATACAATGAGCAGTTCTTC
j_call: TRBJ2-7; v_call: TRBV2; clone_size: .; d_call: TRBD1; cdr3_aa: CASSRGPRTGSSYEQYF; cdr3_nt: TGTGCCAGCAGTAGGGGCCCCCGGACAGGGAGCTCCTACGAGCAGTACTTC
j_call: TRBJ2-7; v_call: TRBV5-1; clone_size: .; d_call: TRBD1; cdr3_aa: CASSGGQGFNEQYF; cdr3_nt: TGCGCCAGCAGCGGAGGACAGGGTTTCAACGAGCAGTACTTC
j_call: TRBJ2-3; v_call: TRBV4-3; clone_size: .; d_call: TRBD2; cdr3_aa: CASSQLAGDFADTQYF; cdr3_nt: TGCGCCAGCAGCCAACTAGCGGGAGATTTCGCAGATACGCAGTATTTT
j_call: TRBJ1-3; v_call: TRBV5-6; clone_size: .; d_call: .; cdr3_aa: CASTPGFSGNTIYF; cdr3_nt: TGTGCCAGCACCCCGGGCTTCTCTGGAAACACCATATATTTT
j_call: TRBJ2-1; v_call: TRBV7-2; clone_size: .; d_call: TRBD1; cdr3_aa: CASSLFSGTGHNEQFF; cdr3_nt: TGTGCCAGCAGCCTTTTCTCCGGGACAGGGCACAATGAGCAGTTCTTC
j_call: TRBJ2-3; v_call: TRBV9; clone_size: .; d_call: TRBD2; cdr3_aa: CASSAPGTSGSSTDTQYF; cdr3_nt: TGTGCCAGCAGCGCACCCGGGACTAGCGGTTCTAGCACAGATACGCAGTATTTT
j_call: TRBJ2-5; v_call: TRBV7-6; clone_size: .; d_call: .; cdr3_aa: CASSLGEETQYF; cdr3_nt: TGTGCCAGCAGCTTAGGGGAGGAGACCCAGTACTTC
j_call: TRBJ2-7; v_call: TRBV6-5; clone_size: once; d_call: .; cdr3_aa: CASTQGRQHYEQYF; cdr3_nt: TGTGCCAGCACCCAGGGACGTCAGCACTACGAGCAGTACTTC
j_call: TRBJ1-5; v_call: TRBV4-1; clone_size: .; d_call: TRBD1; cdr3_aa: CASSRETGASNQPQHF; cdr3_nt: TGCGCCAGCAGCCGAGAAACAGGGGCTAGCAATCAGCCCCAGCATTTT
j_call: TRBJ1-4; v_call: TRBV7-2; clone_size: .; d_call: .; cdr3_aa: CASSLNGATNEKLFF; cdr3_nt: TGTGCCAGCAGCTTAAACGGTGCAACTAATGAAAAACTGTTTTTT
j_call: TRBJ2-1; v_call: TRBV19; clone_size: .; d_call: TRBD2; cdr3_aa: CASSLPGLAGGRGEQFF; cdr3_nt: TGTGCCAGTAGTCTACCGGGACTAGCGGGAGGGCGGGGTGAGCAGTTCTTC
j_call: TRBJ2-1; v_call: TRBV28; clone_size: .; d_call: TRBD1; cdr3_aa: CASSLPDRGRSEQFF; cdr3_nt: TGTGCCAGCAGTTTACCCGACAGGGGGAGGAGTGAGCAGTTCTTC
j_call: TRBJ1-4; v_call: TRBV5-6; clone_size: .; d_call: .; cdr3_aa: CASSRGGTATNEKLFF; cdr3_nt: TGTGCCAGCAGCCGGGGGGGCACTGCAACTAATGAAAAACTGTTTTTT